Below, one T cell receptor beta chain is given with its context. Its antigen is not yet known. No base quality information exists; no much larger clone differs at one position. Receptor amplification or capture employed 5' RACE. TCRdb shows the sequencer as Illumina HiSeq 2000. Template switching introduced a universal primer binding site; the final cDNA contained a unique molecular identifier, enabling accurate counting of TCR cDNA molecules. Specific primers in the conserved constant-segment region were used to synthesize first-strand cDNA for TCR alpha and beta chains. To control for contamination, each cDNA library was double barcoded with a SMART-Mk sample barcode plus Illumina barcodes. TruSeq adapter sequences and Illumina sample barcodes were added in two successive PCR steps. The Illumina HiSeq platform was used with custom primers to sequence TCR alpha and beta cDNA libraries. As for how the authors treated the data: MiGEC processed the raw reads to extract unique molecular identifiers, while MiXCR was used to determine the CDR3 positions. For each individual, recombination models were inferred using an EM algorithm with the repgenHMM and IGoR tools. The tcR package in R was used for shared clonotype analysis, with sharing normalized by the product of cloneset sizes. To study raw recombination free of thymic and clonal selection effects, out-of-frame nonproductive sequences were analyzed. The raw public reads went through TCRdb reprocessing: fastp at Q25, MiXCR clone calling, in-frame beta chains kept. Every distinct CDR3 protein forms one entry, paired with its most common genes and DNA. The V and J calls were not made by the authors but by TCRdb's processing. The sample contains 430,000 or so distinct CDR3 sequences, roughly a quarter of them found a single time. The ten biggest clones cover 2.9% of the sample.

The data are from a study of identical twins (TCRdb year 2016). Looking at the study overall: TCR alpha and beta repertoires from monozygotic twins, unrelated adults of various ages and cord blood were deep-sequenced to test whether fetal clonotypes persist. To rule out contamination, replicate twin experiments were performed at different times with different library preparation protocols. Broader findings and caveats from the paper: Fewer insertions were carried by abundant cord blood beta clonotypes; a weaker similar trend was observed in young adult naive repertoires, while no such trend was observed in memory repertoires. Compared with coincidental sharing between unrelated individuals, an excess of low generation-probability sequences was observed among out-of-frame TCR alpha sequences shared between twins. Invariant T cells such as MAIT and iNKT could partly confound zero-insertion analyses, though diverse VJ usage argued against this for most clonotypes. In beta out-of-frame sequences, excess twin sharing was weaker, because having fewer shared sequences lowered the signal-to-noise ratio. Conclusions relied on cross-sectional statistical analysis, since the same donors could not be followed over many years. In monozygotic twins, recombination models systematically underestimated out-of-frame TCR alpha sharing, but the models matched the sharing seen between unrelated individuals.

CDR1 and CDR2 (SGHTS, YDEGEE) derive from the germline V gene. Germline trimming amounts to 4 bases on V and 7 bases on J, with 5 as the count of junction bases outside the gene matches. From cysteine to phenylalanine, the CDR3 is 13 amino acids long. Kept here is only the CDR3 DNA, which spans 39 bases and is read in frame from base 1. Every donor in the study was a healthy Caucasian. The twin cohort consisted of three pairs of female monozygotic twins, all aged roughly 18 to 30 years. Positive isolation kits from Invitrogen were used to isolate CD4+ and CD8+ T cell populations. Separately, the same data were catalogued under a study of T cells expressing NK-cell markers. As the second publication notes: Three sorted T-cell subsets (CD3+CD56+NKG2C+, CD3+CD56+NKG2C- and CD3+CD56-NKG2C+) from fewer than 10 donors had their TCR beta-chain repertoires profiled. Among the eight sequenced donors, seven were HCMV-seropositive and one was HCMV-seronegative. To restrict sorting to alphabetaTCR-expressing T cells, an anti-gammadeltaTCR antibody was added in several experiments. In several donors, the dominant CD3+CD56+NKG2C+ clonotypes were found to rank among the top 10 CD8+ clonotypes and to make up roughly 1.0-7.0% of CD8+ T cells. Those dominant clonotypes were again the most abundant among CD3+CD56-NKG2C+ cells in a few donors, at roughly 25-65%. Whether the expanded NKG2C-expressing T cell clones were specific for HCMV antigens was left unclear. All eight donors whose samples were sequenced were randomly selected healthy volunteers, three of them men and five women. HCMV-specific IgG was detected in serum with a commercial ELISA kit to determine HCMV serostatus. MIGEC handled demultiplexing of the reads and grouping by UMI, while MiTCR was used to assemble and quantify clonotypes. To remove erroneous sequences, TCR cDNA sequences were retained only when supported by two or more reads. The tcR package was used for downstream repertoire analysis, with clonotypes matched between fractions based on CDR3 nucleotide sequence plus V segment. VDJmatch was used to annotate antigen specificity against VDJdb, with one amino acid substitution allowed in CDR3.

What was sequenced was CD4+ T cells sorted from blood. The V and J genes are TRBV5-8 and TRBJ2-3, with TRBD2 matching 8 junction bases. The sequence was collected from a woman aged 18-35 years in good health. The nucleotide sequence is TGTGCCAGCAGCCCGGGGGGGGTTCATACGCAGTATTTT. It codes for CASSPGGVHTQYF.